The sequence of this T cell receptor (beta chain) was determined in a study of blood T cell repertoires in COVID-19 (dated by TCRdb to the early 2020s). General notes on the study: The collaborator samples originated in the United States, Italy and Spain and spanned the acute and convalescent phases of COVID-19. The prospective study material was composed of cDNA or gDNA derived from T cells, B-cell-depleted T cells, or PBMCs. The dataset comprised deeply sampled blood TCRbeta repertoires from subjects exposed to, actively infected with, or recovered from COVID-19. The repertoires were released in a freely available public database meant as a resource for research on the immune response to SARS-CoV-2. Samples came from the ongoing ImmuneRACE study (first 160 participants) plus 1,254 subjects from 6 global collaborators. Sample metadata almost always included a de-identified subject ID, COVID-19 status, age in years and sex. Where available, HLA class I and class II types were taken from metadata supplied by the sample provider and were not determined by assay-based typing. Study-wide conclusions, independent of this receptor: The quantity of clinical and demographic metadata differed by source and by participant and was supplied without curation.

Regarding this clone: Its antigen is currently not known. Base qualities are not recorded, but no much larger clone differs from it by a single base.

The immunoSEQ Assay, a bias-controlled multiplex PCR, was used to amplify TCRbeta CDR3 regions from genomic DNA. The study's processing was this. The number of nucleated cells in each sample was estimated from the amplification of reference gene primers within the assay. To quantify the absolute abundance of each unique TCRbeta CDR3 rearrangement, sequence reads were collapsed and filtered. Productive Simpson clonality was computed per sample as the square root of Simpson's diversity index over productive rearrangements. TCRdb took this table from immuneACCESS and kept in-frame rearrangements with V and J called. Such tables lack part of the clones; where checked against another copy, unresolved V genes explain under half of the gap, and the rest is unexplained. V, J and clone size were drawn from that table, and D and trimming were deduced from the DNA. The sample includes some 250,000 clones, with roughly 90% observed a single time. The ten top clones hold almost 2% of the sample.

The collaborating institutions used their own protocols to collect whole blood in K2EDTA tubes. Collaborator samples were shipped for TCRbeta analysis as frozen whole blood, isolated PBMCs, or DNA extracted from either sample type. V lost 5 bases and J lost 4 bases, and the count of bases not matched to a germline gene is 3. The germline V gene encodes CDR1 SGHTA and CDR2 FQGNSA. CDR3 length: 13 amino acids, cysteine to phenylalanine. This entry keeps only the CDR3 DNA: 39 bases, framed from base 1. The sequenced material came from peripheral blood. The chain is assembled from TRBV7-2 and TRBJ2-7, with TRBD1 identical over 9 junction bases. The receptor's source is a man between 25 and 39 years old with active or convalescent COVID-19. The CDR3 amino acid sequence is: CASSRDREYEQYF. The sequence in DNA is TGTGCCAGCAGCCGGGACAGGGAATACGAGCAGTACTTC.